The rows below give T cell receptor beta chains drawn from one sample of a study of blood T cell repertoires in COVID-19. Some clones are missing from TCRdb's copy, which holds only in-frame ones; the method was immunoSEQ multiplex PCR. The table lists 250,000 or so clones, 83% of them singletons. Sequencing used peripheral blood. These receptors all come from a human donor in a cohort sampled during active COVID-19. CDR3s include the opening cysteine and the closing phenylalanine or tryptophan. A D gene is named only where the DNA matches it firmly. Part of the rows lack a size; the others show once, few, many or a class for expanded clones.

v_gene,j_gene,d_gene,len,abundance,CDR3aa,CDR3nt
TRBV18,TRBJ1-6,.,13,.,CASSETVDSPLHF,TGTGCCAGCTCAGAAACGGTCGATTCACCCCTCCACTTT
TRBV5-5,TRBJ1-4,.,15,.,CASSLVIATNEKLFF,TGTGCCAGCAGCTTGGTTATAGCAACTAATGAAAAACTGTTTTTT
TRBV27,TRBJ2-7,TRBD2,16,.,CASSLIGTSGTYEQYF,TGTGCCAGCAGTCTAATTGGGACTAGCGGAACCTACGAGCAGTACTTC
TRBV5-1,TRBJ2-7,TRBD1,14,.,CASSFETGGKEQYF,TGCGCCAGCAGCTTCGAGACAGGGGGTAAAGAGCAGTACTTC
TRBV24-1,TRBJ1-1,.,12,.,CATSLGGTEAFF,TGTGCCACCAGTCTTGGCGGAACTGAAGCTTTCTTT
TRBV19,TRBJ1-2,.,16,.,CASSIDLGRAPRGYTF,TGTGCCAGTAGTATAGATCTGGGCAGGGCTCCAAGGGGCTACACCTTC
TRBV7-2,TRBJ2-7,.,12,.,CASSLVGTVQYF,TGTGCCAGCAGCTTAGTCGGTACAGTGCAGTACTTC
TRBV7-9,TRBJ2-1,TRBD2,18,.,CASSLDSSGRSSYNEQFF,TGTGCCAGCAGCTTAGACTCTAGCGGGAGAAGCTCCTACAATGAGCAGTTCTTC
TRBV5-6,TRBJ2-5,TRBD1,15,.,CASSPPGQGGETQYF,TGTGCCAGCAGTCCCCCGGGACAGGGCGGAGAGACCCAGTACTTC
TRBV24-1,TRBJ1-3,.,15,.,CATSDAPTSGNTIYF,TGTGCCACCAGTGATGCGCCTACCTCTGGAAACACCATATATTTT
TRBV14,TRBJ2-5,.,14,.,CASSQLQGQETQYF,TGTGCCAGCAGCCAATTACAGGGTCAAGAGACCCAGTACTTC
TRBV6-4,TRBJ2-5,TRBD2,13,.,CASFASGWETQYF,TGTGCCAGCTTCGCTAGCGGGTGGGAGACCCAGTACTTC
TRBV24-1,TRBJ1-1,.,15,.,CATSEATGLSTEAFF,TGTGCCACCAGTGAGGCTACAGGGCTGAGCACTGAAGCTTTCTTT
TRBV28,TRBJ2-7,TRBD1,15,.,CASSTAGQGADEQYF,TGTGCCAGCAGTACGGCGGGACAGGGGGCGGACGAGCAGTACTTC
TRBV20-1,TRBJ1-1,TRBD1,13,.,CSASGQGATEAFF,TGCAGTGCTAGTGGACAGGGGGCCACTGAAGCTTTCTTT
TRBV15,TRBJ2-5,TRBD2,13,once,CATSKGGGETQYF,TGTGCCACCAGCAAAGGCGGGGGAGAGACCCAGTACTTC
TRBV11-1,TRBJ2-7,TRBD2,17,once,CASSLALTTSGNYEQYF,TGTGCCAGCAGCTTAGCGCTAACGACTAGCGGGAACTACGAGCAGTACTTC